These 20 T cell receptor beta chains came from one sample sequenced in a study of shared T cell receptors in the human thymus. This table comes from immunoSEQ multiplex PCR, and its TCRdb copy is limited to in-frame clones, with some not included. The sample carries 700,000 or so clones, approximately 83% recorded once. The same data also went into a second study, on human thymus T cells.

Sequenced material: thymocytes. The receptors originated from a girl in the first two years of life with a congenital heart defect.

V usage is TRBV18 and J usage is TRBJ1-5; D is ambiguous. This CDR3 spans 17 amino acids. Germline assignment: CDR1 KGHSH and CDR2 LQKENI. Deletions cut 6 bases from V and 4 bases from J, with 22 bases between. This chain's CDR3 is CASSPFAARGVNQPQHF. The CDR3 DNA reads as TGTGCCAGCTCTCCCTTTGCTGCTCGAGGTGTTAATCAGCCCCAGCATTTT.

The rearrangement links TRBV27 to TRBJ2-2; D may be TRBD1 (7 bases). V was shortened by 6 bases and J by 5 bases, with 19 bases between the two germline ends. The V gene's germline CDR1 is MNHEY and CDR2 SMNVEV (reference sequence). CDR3 length: 16 residues. The CDR3 region is CASSHHPTGRTGELFF. The DNA of the CDR3 is TGTGCCAGCAGCCACCACCCGACAGGGAGGACCGGGGAGCTGTTTTTT.

The chain employs TRBV6-5 and TRBJ1-2, with D perhaps TRBD1 (5 bases). Germline lookup yields CDR1 MNHEY and CDR2 SVGAGI. This CDR3 is built from 13 residues. Trimming removed 5 bases from V and 6 bases from J, with 13 bases in between. Here the CDR3 DNA reads TGTGCCAGCAGTCGCCCAGGGATGGATGGCTACACCTTC. This gives the protein CASSRPGMDGYTF.

A few counts support this clone. The chain recombines TRBV29-1 with TRBJ1-1, with TRBD1 matching 7 bases. This CDR3 is built from 13 residues. The trim removed 7 bases at V and 5 bases at J, leaving 10 bases unmatched. CDR1 and CDR2 from the germline V gene are SQVTM and ANQGSEA. The CDR3 reads CSDSDREFTEAFF. CDR3 sequence (DNA): TGCAGCGACTCTGACAGGGAGTTTACTGAAGCTTTCTTT.

This clone was observed a single time. This sequence joins TRBV7-6 and TRBJ1-4; 9 nucleotides line up with TRBD1. V shed 1 base, J shed 8 bases, and the junction held 8 bases outside the gene matches. The CDR3 sequence is 16 residues long. CDR1 SGHVS and CDR2 FNYEAQ come from the germline V gene. The CDR3 region has the DNA TGTGCCAGCAGCTTAGGGGCCCGACAGGGGGAGGAAAAACTGTTTTTT. Its translation is CASSLGARQGEEKLFF.

J is TRBJ2-5 and V is TRBV6-5, with 8 bases aligning to TRBD1. Germline trimming cut 4 bases from V and 7 bases from J; bases unmatched to any gene: 14. The CDR3 spans 16 residues. Germline V gives CDR1 MNHEY, CDR2 SVGAGI. The CDR3 DNA reads as TGTGCCAGCAGTTCCCCGGGCAGGGGGCCCCCCGGGACCCAGTACTTC. Its translation: CASSSPGRGPPGTQYF.

The V and J genes are TRBV4-3 and TRBJ1-1; D is ambiguous. Trimming stripped 1 base from V and 5 bases from J, with 23 bases between. The CDR3 is 18 residues long. Germline V lookup: CDR1 LGHNA, CDR2 YSLEER. The CDR3 nucleotides are TGCGCCAGCAGCCAAGGGAGAGAGTTTTTTCTCCAAAATACTGAAGCTTTCTTT. This sequence encodes CASSQGREFFLQNTEAFF.

The chain recombines TRBV7-9 with TRBJ2-1, with 7 nucleotides matching TRBD1. Trimming removed 5 bases from V and 10 bases from J; junction bases left unmatched: 8. The germline V gene has CDR1 SEHNR and CDR2 FQNEAQ (reference sequence). There are 13 residues in the CDR3. The CDR3 here is CASSREGGGEQFF. The CDR3 coding sequence is TGTGCCAGCAGCCGGGAAGGGGGCGGGGAGCAGTTCTTC.

This chain connects TRBV14 to TRBJ1-4, with D unclear. V lost 0 bases and J 8 bases, leaving 10 bases between the germline ends. This CDR3 comprises 14 residues. The germline V gene has CDR1 SGHDN and CDR2 FVKESK. The CDR3 region is CASSQEGFGEKLFF. Here the CDR3 DNA reads TGTGCCAGCAGCCAAGAGGGCTTTGGGGAAAAACTGTTTTTT.

The chain carries TRBV4-3 and TRBJ2-1; a possible D gene is TRBD2 (5 bases). CDR1 LGHNA and CDR2 YSLEER come from the germline V gene. CDR3 length equals 19 residues. The V end was cut by 0 bases, the J end by 0 bases, with 18 bases between. CDR3 region: CASSQDRPKTTSSYNEQFF. CDR3 nucleotide sequence: TGCGCCAGCAGCCAAGATAGGCCCAAGACTACTAGCTCCTACAATGAGCAGTTCTTC.

The CDR3 coding sequence is TGCAGCGTGGAGATGGGGGACAGGTGGGGAGATACGCAGTATTTT. Translated: CSVEMGDRWGDTQYF. The chain uses TRBV29-1 and TRBJ2-3; TRBD1 aligns across 8 bases. The germline gives CDR1 SQVTM, CDR2 ANQGSEA. The CDR3 extends over 15 amino acids. J gave up 5 bases and V 6 bases, and 13 bases lay outside the gene matches.

This rearrangement joins TRBV5-4 to TRBJ2-1; 8 bases fit TRBD2. Trimming removed 6 bases from V and 10 bases from J; junction bases left unmatched: 15. The CDR3 spans 15 residues. Germline V gene lookup returns CDR1 SGHNT and CDR2 YYREEE (reference sequence). CDR3 residues: CASMEPGLVGGEQFF. CDR3 DNA: TGTGCCAGCATGGAACCGGGACTAGTGGGAGGGGAGCAGTTCTTC.

The chain recombines TRBV6-1 with TRBJ2-7; 11 bases map to TRBD2. Trimming at V came to 0 bases and at J to 5 bases, leaving 3 bases not matched to a gene. Per germline, CDR1 MNHNS and CDR2 SASEGT. The length of the CDR3 is 15 residues. The CDR3 here is CASSEAGTSGHEQYF. The CDR3, as DNA: TGTGCCAGCAGTGAAGCGGGGACTAGCGGACACGAGCAGTACTTC.

V gene TRBV2 combines with J gene TRBJ1-1; D remains ambiguous. The CDR3 is 14 residues long. From germline, CDR1 is SNHLY and CDR2 FYNNEI. V was cut by 5 bases and J by 5 bases, with 15 bases left in between. CDR3 nucleotide sequence: TGTGCCAGCAGTACTACTTACAAGGTAACTGAAGCTTTCTTT. Translated, it gives CASSTTYKVTEAFF.

In nucleotides, the CDR3 is TGTGCCATCAGGGAACGACTAGCGGGTCGCTACGAGCAGTACTTC. This codes for CAIRERLAGRYEQYF. The rearrangement uses TRBV10-3 and TRBJ2-7; 10 bases are a match to TRBD2. Germline V lookup: CDR1 ENHRY, CDR2 SYGVKD. Trimming took 6 bases from V and 3 from J; bases not matched to a gene: 8. This CDR3 has 15 amino acids.

The chain uses TRBV11-2 and TRBJ2-7; a weak D match, TRBD2 (5 bases). The germline V gene encodes CDR1 SGHAT and CDR2 FQNNGV. This CDR3 comprises 13 residues. Trimming shortened V by 3 bases and J by 4 bases, and 10 bases separated the two germline ends. Here the CDR3 DNA reads TGTGCCAGCAGCTTCGGACTCTATTACGAGCAGTACTTC. Its translation: CASSFGLYYEQYF.

This chain joins TRBV2 and TRBJ2-1; 8 positions agree with TRBD2. This CDR3 comprises 16 residues. The germline V gene encodes CDR1 SNHLY and CDR2 FYNNEI. Trimming took 7 bases from V and 6 from J; bases not matched to a gene: 14. The CDR3 region has the DNA TGTGCCAGCACAGCCCTCCGCGCGGGGGGCTTCAATGAGCAGTTCTTC. The encoded protein is CASTALRAGGFNEQFF.

V usage is TRBV27 and J usage is TRBJ2-7; D possibly corresponds to TRBD1 (5 bases). V was trimmed by 4 bases and J by 2 bases, leaving 9 bases between them. Germline lookup yields CDR1 MNHEY and CDR2 SMNVEV (reference sequence). The length of the CDR3 is 13 residues. As DNA, the CDR3 is TGTGCCAGCAGTTGCACAGGAACCTACGAGCAGTACTTC. This gives the protein CASSCTGTYEQYF.

The chain recombines TRBV28 with TRBJ1-2, with D possibly matching TRBD1 (5 bases). Germline V CDR1 and CDR2: MDHEN, SYDVKM. The V end was cut by 6 bases, the J end by 7 bases, with 21 bases between. CDR3 length: 15 residues. DNA for the CDR3: TGTGCCAGCAGCTGGGACTCTAAGGACGGTTCTGGCTACACCTTC. Translation gives CASSWDSKDGSGYTF.

This chain joins TRBV5-4 and TRBJ2-1, with D possibly being TRBD2 (6 bases). CDR3 length: 17 amino acids. Germline lookup yields CDR1 SGHNT and CDR2 YYREEE (reference sequence). V lost 2 bases and J 3 bases, leaving 18 bases between the germline ends. The CDR3 sequence is CASSFTSPGAVYNEQFF. The CDR3 DNA is TGTGCCAGCAGCTTCACCAGTCCGGGAGCGGTCTACAATGAGCAGTTCTTC.